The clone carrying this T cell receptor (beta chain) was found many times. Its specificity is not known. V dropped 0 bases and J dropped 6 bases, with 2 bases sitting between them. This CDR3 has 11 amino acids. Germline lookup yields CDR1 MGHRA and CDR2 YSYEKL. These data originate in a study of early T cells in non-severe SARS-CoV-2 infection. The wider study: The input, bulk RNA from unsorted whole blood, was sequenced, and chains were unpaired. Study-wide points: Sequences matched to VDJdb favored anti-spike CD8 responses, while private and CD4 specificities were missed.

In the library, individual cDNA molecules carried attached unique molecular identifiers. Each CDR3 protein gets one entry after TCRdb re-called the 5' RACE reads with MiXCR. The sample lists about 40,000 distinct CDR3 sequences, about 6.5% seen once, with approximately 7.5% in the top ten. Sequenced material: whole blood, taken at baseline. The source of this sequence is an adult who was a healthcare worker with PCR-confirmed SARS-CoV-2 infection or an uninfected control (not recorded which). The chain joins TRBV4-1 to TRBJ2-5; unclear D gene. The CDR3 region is CASSQDKTQYF. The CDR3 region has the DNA TGCGCCAGCAGCCAAGACAAGACCCAGTACTTC.